This TCR beta chain originates from a study of T cell responses to AZD1222 COVID-19 vaccine. CDR1 and CDR2 (germline): MRHNA, SNTAGT. J lost 9 bases, V lost 4 bases, and 11 bases had no gene match. CDR3 size: 17 residues. Notes on the study in general: Vaccine-associated CD4 TCRs ranged over spike, dominating at 160-218 and 743-854. Among spike-specific TCRs, nearly half reportedly target unmutated variant regions.

The assay was immunoSEQ multiplex PCR, and TCRdb's table has in-frame clones only and misses some. The sample lists approximately 120,000 clones; approximately 91% were seen once. Concerning this clone itself: Its antigen is not known.

The source is an adult in good health. The chain recombines TRBV6-4 with TRBJ2-1; 14 positions match TRBD2. The input for sequencing was peripheral blood, taken on day 0 of AZD1222 vaccination. The CDR3 here is CASSATGTSGSRIEQFF. The DNA for the CDR3 is TGTGCCAGCAGTGCAACCGGGACTAGCGGGAGTCGAATTGAGCAGTTCTTC.